This paragraph covers one T cell receptor (beta chain) sequence. The record originates from a study of shared clonotypes between healthy human individuals. About the research overall: Donors, aged 18 to 49, were a couple of women and three men.

The protocol was immunoSEQ multiplex PCR, while the TCRdb copy is restricted to in-frame clones and leaves out a portion. The sample consists of 1.4 million to 1.5 million clones, roughly 96% of them appearing once. This TCR derives from a man in his thirties or forties in good health. Sequences were obtained from naive CD4+ T cells sorted from blood. Subset described: CD45RA+ positively selected.

CDR3 DNA: TGCGCCAGCAGCCAAGCCACTATGGCGGGAGCATACAATGAGCAGTTCTTC. This encodes CASSQATMAGAYNEQFF. This rearrangement joins TRBV4-3 to TRBJ2-1; 7 bases agree with TRBD2. This CDR3 has 17 amino acids. J lost 4 bases, V lost 1 base, and 10 bases had no gene match. Germline CDR1 reads LGHNA; CDR2 reads YSLEER.